This paragraph covers one T cell receptor beta chain sequence. Its matching antigen is unknown. The sample has other DNA sequences that encode this CDR3 too. These data come from a study of T cell responses to AZD1222 COVID-19 vaccine. The CDR3 sequence is 15 residues long. V lost 5 bases and J 2 bases, leaving 15 bases between the germline ends. CDR1 is MDHEN and CDR2 is SYDVKM in the germline V gene. Some clones are missing from TCRdb's copy, which holds only in-frame ones; the method was immunoSEQ multiplex PCR. Here the sample spans fewer than 200,000 clones, 70% to 90% being singletons. Whole-study results and caveats: Clonal diversity may have been underestimated in mostly white British donors.

The source material was peripheral blood, sampled on day 0 of AZD1222 vaccination. The chain joins TRBV28 to TRBJ1-2, with a possible D match to TRBD1 (6 bases). The TCR was taken from an adult in good health. The CDR3 loop reads CASSPNTGNNYGYTF. The CDR3 DNA sequence: TGTGCCAGCAGTCCGAACACAGGGAACAACTATGGCTACACCTTC.